Each of the 9 T cell receptor beta chains below was sequenced from the same sample in a study of blood T cells in healthy people across ages (dated by TCRdb to between 2014 and 2016). Library creation used 5' RACE. TCRdb names Illumina HiSeq 2500 as the instrument used. A second 7 to 11 cycle PCR used a sample-barcoded 5' primer and a J-beta primer mix. The public sequencing data were trimmed at Q25 with fastp and processed into clonotypes with MiXCR by TCRdb, which kept only in-frame beta chains. Each record represents a unique CDR3 protein, reported with the most common genes and DNA among its rows. Across this sample there are about 1.4 million distinct CDR3 sequences, with almost 60% seen only once. Of the sample, roughly 7% falls within the top ten clones. The sample was blood. These receptors were taken from a young man in good health.

The gene calls are TRBV9 and TRBJ2-1; maybe TRBD2 (6 bases). CDR1 and CDR2 (germline): SGDLS, YYNGEE. The CDR3 is 17 amino acids. Trimming took off 0 bases at V and 5 bases at J, with 18 bases between the two ends. CDR3: CASSVGGVWPLHNEQFF. As DNA, the CDR3 is TGTGCCAGCAGCGTAGGGGGGGTATGGCCGTTGCACAATGAGCAGTTCTTC.

This clonotype occurred a few times. The V gene is TRBV28, the J gene TRBJ2-3; the match to TRBD2 covers 12 bases. The V gene end was trimmed by 9 bases and the J gene end by 2 bases; junction bases not matched to a gene: 6. The CDR3 runs 15 residues. Germline CDR1 reads MDHEN; CDR2 reads SYDVKM. Here the CDR3 reads CASLRLAGDTDTQYF. The CDR3 bases are TGTGCCAGTCTCCGACTAGCGGGGGACACAGATACGCAGTATTTT.

The chain is built from TRBV28 and TRBJ2-1; D unclear. The V end lost 7 bases, the J end lost 3 bases, and 13 bases lay between the germline ends. The length of the CDR3 is 14 residues. Germline values: CDR1 MDHEN, CDR2 SYDVKM. The CDR3 DNA reads as TGTGCCAGCACCCATGGAGTGGGCTACAATGAGCAGTTCTTC. Its translation is CASTHGVGYNEQFF.

The table lists this clonotype with a few counts. The chain uses TRBV4-2 and TRBJ2-1, with 9 nucleotides matching TRBD1. The CDR3 consists of 17 residues. Trimming at V came to 1 base and at J to 2 bases, leaving 6 bases not matched to a gene. In germline, CDR1 is LGHNA, CDR2 YNFKEQ. CDR3 nucleotides: TGTGCCAGCAGCCAAGGGCCGGGACAGGGCGCCTACAATGAGCAGTTCTTC. Amino acids: CASSQGPGQGAYNEQFF.

The chain has TRBV12-3 or TRBV12-4 and TRBJ2-7; TRBD1 aligns across 8 bases. Trimming removed 2 bases from V and 2 bases from J; junction bases left unmatched: 5. The CDR3 is 15 amino acids. In DNA, the CDR3 is TGTGCCAGCAGTTTACTGGGACAGGCACCCTACGAGCAGTACTTC. This sequence encodes CASSLLGQAPYEQYF.

The genes are TRBV5-1 and TRBJ2-5; D is uncertain. Per germline, CDR1 SGHRS and CDR2 YFSETQ. This CDR3 region has 14 residues. Deletions cut 0 bases from V and 5 bases from J, with 11 bases between. The CDR3 reads CASSLVPGSETQYF. In nucleotides, the CDR3 is TGCGCCAGCAGCTTGGTGCCAGGCAGCGAGACCCAGTACTTC.

V and J are TRBV7-9 and TRBJ2-3, with D tentatively TRBD2 (6 bases). The CDR3 contains 19 residues. Per the germline V gene, CDR1 is SEHNR and CDR2 is FQNEAQ (reference sequence). Trimming shortened V by 6 bases and J by 1 base, and 26 bases separated the two germline ends. In DNA, the CDR3 is TGTGCCAGCAGTGTAACCGTGCTACAAACCGGGGGAGGCACAGATACGCAGTATTTT. The encoded protein is CASSVTVLQTGGGTDTQYF.

The CDR3 region is CSARDDRGLEGYTF. The CDR3 DNA reads TGCAGTGCTAGAGACGACAGGGGGCTAGAAGGCTACACCTTC. The chain employs TRBV20-1 and TRBJ1-2; TRBD1 matches at 10 bases. The junction had 6 bases not matched to a gene; V was cut back by 0 bases and J by 8 bases. This CDR3 region has 14 residues. The germline V gene encodes CDR1 DFQATT and CDR2 SNEGSKA (reference sequence).

This clonotype was detected once. The chain couples TRBV4-3 to TRBJ2-7, with 7 bases identical to TRBD1. The CDR3 totals 15 residues. Germline CDR1 and CDR2: LGHNA and YSLEER. The V segment lost 3 bases and the J segment 1 base; nucleotides outside the gene matches: 6. The CDR3 reads CASSHLNRGSYEQYF. The CDR3 DNA sequence: TGCGCCAGCAGCCACCTAAACAGGGGATCCTACGAGCAGTACTTC.